A single sample is the source of the 29 T cell receptor beta chains below, sequenced in a study of CD8 T cells in Susac syndrome. RNA was extracted with the RNeasy kit, and a quantity of roughly 0.5 to 1 ug was reverse transcribed using random hexamers. MiXCR was run by TCRdb on the immunoSEQ multiplex PCR reads, yielding one entry per CDR3 protein. The repertoire holds 150,000 to 200,000 distinct CDR3 sequences, with around 93% as singletons. Input material: CD4+ T cells from PBMCs. Receptor source: a human donor in good health.

This chain connects TRBV4-1 to TRBJ1-2; TRBD1 aligns across 8 bases. Germline loops: CDR1 MGHRA, CDR2 YSYEKL. Trimming cost V 4 bases and J 0 bases; bases outside gene matches: 16. The CDR3 covers 19 residues. CDR3 nucleotide sequence: TGCGCCAGCAGCCGAGCGACAGGGGCCAATACTAGAGCTAACTATGGCTACACCTTC. This translates into CASSRATGANTRANYGYTF.

This clonotype was seen once. The rearrangement joins TRBV5-4 to TRBJ2-3; D unresolved. CDR1 and CDR2 (germline): SGHNT, YYREEE (reference sequence). The CDR3 loop spans 13 amino acids. Trimming shortened V by 0 bases and J by 1 base, and 3 bases separated the two germline ends. The CDR3 loop is CASSLEGTDTQYF. CDR3 bases: TGTGCCAGCAGCTTGGAGGGCACAGATACGCAGTATTTT.

The gene calls are TRBV12-3 or TRBV12-4 and TRBJ2-5; 11 bases line up with TRBD2. The ends lost 6 bases at V and 4 bases at J; junction bases unmatched: 4. The CDR3 is 14 residues long. The CDR3 DNA sequence: TGTGCCAGCAGGCGTAGCGGGGGGGCAGAGACCCAGTACTTC. Encoded protein: CASRRSGGAETQYF.

The V gene is TRBV28, the J gene TRBJ1-2; 7 nucleotides agree with TRBD1. The CDR3 length is 11 residues. Germline trimming cut 8 bases from V and 8 bases from J; bases unmatched to any gene: 5. In germline, CDR1 is MDHEN, CDR2 SYDVKM. CDR3 amino acids: CASGDSQGYTF. The DNA for the CDR3 is TGTGCCAGCGGGGACAGTCAAGGCTACACCTTC.

J is TRBJ1-1 and V is TRBV9; a possible D gene is TRBD1 (5 bases). Per germline, CDR1 SGDLS and CDR2 YYNGEE. The V gene lost 1 base and the J gene lost 0 bases, with 10 bases spanning the gap. The CDR3 runs 15 residues. CDR3 nucleotides: TGTGCCAGCAGCGTATGGGGGGTTATGAACACTGAAGCTTTCTTT. Its protein product is CASSVWGVMNTEAFF.

The chain carries TRBV7-2 and TRBJ2-1; no clear D. The CDR3 is 13 residues long. Germline CDR1 and CDR2: SGHTA and FQGNSA. V shed 0 bases and J shed 6 bases, with 6 bases lying between them. The CDR3 DNA sequence: TGTGCCAGCAGCTTAGCGCTTGGCAATGAGCAGTTCTTC. Translated: CASSLALGNEQFF.

V and J are TRBV5-1 and TRBJ1-2; D uncertain. The CDR3 is 12 amino acids. Germline CDR1 reads SGHRS; CDR2 reads YFSETQ. Deletions cut 5 bases from V and 5 bases from J, with 10 bases between. The CDR3 DNA reads TGCGCCAGCAGTGAAGAAGGGTATGGCTACACCTTC. Its translation is CASSEEGYGYTF.

V and J are TRBV10-3 and TRBJ1-6, with 8 bases that match TRBD1. V was clipped by 2 bases and J by 9 bases; unmatched bases: 6. The CDR3 runs to 15 residues. Germline values: CDR1 ENHRY, CDR2 SYGVKD. CDR3 region: CAISEVGQGSSPLHF. The CDR3 DNA follows: TGTGCCATCAGTGAGGTCGGACAGGGAAGTTCACCCCTCCACTTT.

This chain joins TRBV20-1 and TRBJ2-1, with D possibly being TRBD2 (6 bases). The CDR3 contains 13 residues. Germline CDR1 and CDR2: DFQATT and SNEGSKA (reference sequence). Trimming cost V 8 bases and J 6 bases, with 17 bases left between them. CDR3 in DNA: TGCAGTATCGAGGGTCTAGCGAGCAATGAGCAGTTCTTC. Protein product: CSIEGLASNEQFF.

V and J are TRBV3-1 and TRBJ2-1; D perhaps matches TRBD1 (6 bases). Germline CDR1 LGHDT, CDR2 YNNKEL (reference sequence). The V end was cut by 1 base, the J end by 1 base, with 11 bases between. The CDR3 is 16 amino acids. The CDR3 loop reads CASSQGQARSYNEQFF. The CDR3 DNA reads as TGTGCCAGCAGCCAAGGACAGGCAAGGTCCTACAATGAGCAGTTCTTC.

The CDR3 DNA sequence: TGTGCCAGCAGCCAAATGGGGTCCGGACAGAGAGAGCAGTACTTC. It codes for CASSQMGSGQREQYF. The chain employs TRBV3-1 and TRBJ2-7; D perhaps matches TRBD1 (6 bases). V was trimmed by 2 bases and J by 7 bases, leaving 18 bases between them. From germline, CDR1 is LGHDT and CDR2 YNNKEL (reference sequence). The CDR3 consists of 15 residues.

This clonotype was picked up one time. The chain couples TRBV7-3 to TRBJ2-5, with 8 bases fitting TRBD1. This CDR3 has 15 residues. After removal of 4 bases from V and 4 bases from J, the junction contained 8 bases not matched to a gene. Germline V gives CDR1 SGHTA, CDR2 FQGTGA. CDR3 sequence (DNA): TGTGCCAGCAGCTCCCAGGGGGCGTTTGGAGAGACCCAGTACTTC. Its protein is CASSSQGAFGETQYF.

The table lists this clonotype with a count of one. V and J are TRBV5-6 and TRBJ1-1, with 7 bases that match TRBD1. The ends lost 1 base at V and 0 bases at J; junction bases unmatched: 3. Per the germline V gene, CDR1 is SGHDT and CDR2 is YYEEEE. The CDR3 length is 15 residues. For the CDR3, the DNA is TGTGCCAGCAGCTTGCCGGGACAGATGAACACTGAAGCTTTCTTT. Translation gives CASSLPGQMNTEAFF. The whole variable domain, filled in from reference TRBV5-6 and TRBJ1-1, reads DAGVTQSPTHLIKTRGQQVTLRCSPKSGHDTVSWYQQALGQGPQFIFQYYEEEERQRGNFPDRFSGHQFPNYSSELNVNALLLGDSALYLCASSLPGQMNTEAFFGQGTRLTVV.

This chain uses TRBV3-1 with TRBJ1-1; no clear D. The CDR3 sequence is 15 residues long. Germline lookup yields CDR1 LGHDT and CDR2 YNNKEL (reference sequence). V lost 0 bases and J 6 bases, leaving 14 bases between the germline ends. The CDR3 DNA follows: TGTGCCAGCAGCCAAGAAGGAGCGGGTTGGTCTGAAGCTTTCTTT. Protein sequence: CASSQEGAGWSEAFF.

This clonotype has only a few counts. The rearrangement joins TRBV3-1 to TRBJ1-6; D gene uncertain. The CDR3 has 16 residues. Germline CDR1 and CDR2: LGHDT and YNNKEL (reference sequence). Deletions cut 2 bases from V and 0 bases from J, with 8 bases between. CDR3 residues: CASSQQQNSYNSPLHF. CDR3 bases: TGTGCCAGCAGCCAACAACAGAACTCCTATAATTCACCCCTCCACTTT.

V usage is TRBV2 and J usage is TRBJ2-5, with a possible D match to TRBD2 (6 bases). The CDR3 sequence is 14 residues long. Deletions cut 7 bases from V and 5 bases from J, with 17 bases between. The germline V gene has CDR1 SNHLY and CDR2 FYNNEI. The CDR3 protein is CASTDYWLVETQYF. CDR3 sequence (DNA): TGTGCCAGCACGGACTATTGGTTGGTCGAGACCCAGTACTTC.

V gene TRBV4-2 combines with J gene TRBJ2-2; D gene uncertain. This CDR3 spans 16 amino acids. The germline V gene has CDR1 LGHNA and CDR2 YNFKEQ. V gave up 0 bases and J gave up 2 bases, with 10 bases separating them. The CDR3 loop is CASSQEGQLNTGELFF. The CDR3 coding sequence is TGTGCCAGCAGCCAAGAAGGGCAGCTAAACACCGGGGAGCTGTTTTTT.

The chain couples TRBV29-1 to TRBJ2-5; D gene unclear. Germline V gene lookup returns CDR1 SQVTM and CDR2 ANQGSEA. Trimming left V 5 bases short and J 4 bases short, with 11 bases between. The CDR3 has 12 residues. The DNA for the CDR3 is TGCAGCGTTTCGATGGAGAGAGAGACCCAGTACTTC. Translating gives CSVSMERETQYF.

The CDR3 here is CASNPGTGGGYTF. The CDR3, as DNA: TGTGCCAGCAACCCCGGGACAGGGGGCGGCTACACCTTC. V gene TRBV12-3 or TRBV12-4 combines with J gene TRBJ1-2; 12 bases match TRBD1. The CDR3 contains 13 residues. The V and J ends lost 7 bases and 8 bases, in that order; junction bases with no gene match: 5.

V gene TRBV19 combines with J gene TRBJ1-5; D is unclear. The CDR3 is 14 residues long. V was trimmed by 5 bases and J by 0 bases, leaving 8 bases between them. Germline lookup yields CDR1 LNHDA and CDR2 SQIVND (reference sequence). The CDR3: CASSYDYSNQPQHF. The CDR3 DNA reads TGTGCCAGTAGTTATGACTATAGCAATCAGCCCCAGCATTTT.

The chain employs TRBV7-8 and TRBJ2-4; D call uncertain. Germline CDR1 is SGHVS and CDR2 is FQNEAQ. This CDR3 region has 14 residues. The V end was cut by 1 base, the J end by 8 bases, with 12 bases between. DNA of the CDR3: TGTGCCAGCAGCTTAGAAGGTAGTTTGGACATTCAGTACTTC. This codes for CASSLEGSLDIQYF.

CDR3 protein: CSVDKQESEAFF. Here the CDR3 DNA reads TGCAGCGTCGACAAACAGGAATCTGAAGCTTTCTTT. The chain uses TRBV29-1 and TRBJ1-1, with a tentative D call TRBD1 (5 bases). Per germline, CDR1 SQVTM and CDR2 ANQGSEA. The CDR3 consists of 12 residues. V lost 6 bases and J lost 6, with 14 bases in between.

The V and J genes are TRBV24-1 and TRBJ2-3; 8 bases fit TRBD2. Trimming took 0 bases from V and 3 from J; bases not matched to a gene: 4. The length of the CDR3 is 16 residues. From germline, CDR1 is KGHDR and CDR2 SFDVKD. The chain's CDR3 is CATSDLIGGGTDTQYF. In nucleotides, the CDR3 is TGTGCCACCAGTGATTTGATCGGCGGGGGGACAGATACGCAGTATTTT.

The chain joins TRBV7-9 to TRBJ2-1; 9 nucleotides line up with TRBD1. Trimming took 4 bases from V and 8 from J; bases not matched to a gene: 6. From germline, CDR1 is SEHNR and CDR2 FQNEAQ (reference sequence). The CDR3 runs 14 residues. The CDR3 DNA sequence: TGTGCCAGCAGCTCATGGGACAGGGACCATGAGCAGTTCTTC. Translated, it gives CASSSWDRDHEQFF.

V usage is TRBV7-2 and J usage is TRBJ2-5; 16 bases agree with TRBD2. Germline values: CDR1 SGHTA, CDR2 FQGNSA. V trimming: 1 base; J trimming: 3 bases; junction bases outside the gene matches: 8. The CDR3 extends over 19 amino acids. CDR3 in amino acids: CASSLVGTSGGAAEETQYF. DNA of the CDR3: TGTGCCAGCAGCTTAGTCGGGACTAGCGGGGGGGCCGCAGAAGAGACCCAGTACTTC. Full variable domain (outside the CDR3, taken from reference TRBV7-2 and TRBJ2-5): GAGVSQSPSNKVTEKGKDVELRCDPISGHTALYWYRQSLGQGLEFLIYFQGNSAPDKSGLPSDRFSAERTGGSVSTLTIQRTQQEDSAVYLCASSLVGTSGGAAEETQYFGPGTRLLVL.

The gene calls are TRBV20-1 and TRBJ2-7; D ambiguous. Per germline, CDR1 DFQATT and CDR2 SNEGSKA (reference sequence). The length of the CDR3 is 12 residues. V shed 0 bases and J shed 7 bases, with 10 bases lying between them. CDR3 protein: CSARDGTDEQYF. The CDR3 DNA reads TGCAGTGCTAGAGATGGCACAGATGAGCAGTACTTC.

This rearrangement joins TRBV5-6 to TRBJ1-1; 9 nucleotides line up with TRBD1. Looked up from germline, CDR1 is SGHDT and CDR2 is YYEEEE. The V segment lost 4 bases and the J segment 10 bases; nucleotides outside the gene matches: 8. The CDR3 length is 13 residues. As DNA, the CDR3 is TGTGCCAGCAGCCCAGGACAGGGGTTTAGAGCTTTCTTT. Translating it yields CASSPGQGFRAFF. Based on the CDR3 plus reference TRBV5-6 and TRBJ1-1, the full variable domain is DAGVTQSPTHLIKTRGQQVTLRCSPKSGHDTVSWYQQALGQGPQFIFQYYEEEERQRGNFPDRFSGHQFPNYSSELNVNALLLGDSALYLCASSPGQGFRAFFGQGTRLTVV.

This chain joins TRBV29-1 and TRBJ2-3; D is unclear. Between the trimmed V and J ends, which lost 2 bases and 0 bases, there was a span of 6 bases. Germline V gene lookup returns CDR1 SQVTM and CDR2 ANQGSEA. CDR3 length: 13 residues. In nucleotides, the CDR3 is TGCAGCGTTGAAAAGCGAAGCACAGATACGCAGTATTTT. Amino acids: CSVEKRSTDTQYF.

This chain joins TRBV5-1 and TRBJ2-7, with D possibly TRBD2 on 6 matching bases. The germline gives CDR1 SGHRS, CDR2 YFSETQ. The CDR3 totals 15 residues. V lost 0 bases to trimming and J lost 2 bases, with 12 bases between them. DNA of the CDR3: TGCGCCAGCAGCTTGGAAGGAGGGGAAGCCTACGAGCAGTACTTC. Encoded protein: CASSLEGGEAYEQYF.